The rows below give T cell receptor beta chains drawn from one sample of a study of neoadjuvant nivolumab and ipilimumab in lung cancer. Assay used: immunoSEQ multiplex PCR; TCRdb lists only in-frame clones, some missing. The sample comprises 10,000 or so clones, around 80% of which are singletons, and 3.5% rests with the top ten. The sample consisted of peripheral blood, taken before neoadjuvant nivolumab, alone or with ipilimumab. The source of these receptors is an adult with non-small cell lung cancer. Both conserved end residues are part of each CDR3. A D gene is named only where the DNA matches it firmly. Part of the rows lack a size; the others show once, few, many or a class for expanded clones.

DNA	CDR3	V	J	size	D
TGTGCCAGCAGTCCCGGGACAGGGCTTTACAATGAGCAGTTCTTC	CASSPGTGLYNEQFF	TRBV2	TRBJ2-1	once	TRBD1
TGTGCCAGCAGCGTAGACGGGACAGGGAATGAAAAACTGTTTTTT	CASSVDGTGNEKLFF	TRBV9	TRBJ1-4	.	TRBD1
TGTGCCAGCAGCTTTTCAACAGGGGACAATCAGCCCCAGCATTTT	CASSFSTGDNQPQHF	TRBV2	TRBJ1-5	.	TRBD1
TGTGCCAGCAGCCAAGACTGGGGTATTGGCTACACCTTC	CASSQDWGIGYTF	TRBV14	TRBJ1-2	.	.
TGTGCCAGTAGTATGGGTAGCCATACCTACAATGAGCAGTTCTTC	CASSMGSHTYNEQFF	TRBV19	TRBJ2-1	few	.
TGTGCCAGCAGCTTAGACGGCAGGAGGGAGACCCAGTACTTC	CASSLDGRRETQYF	TRBV7-8	TRBJ2-5	.	.
TGCGCCAGCAGCCAAGCTTCGGGGCTAGCGGGAGAAGAGACCCAGTACTTC	CASSQASGLAGEETQYF	TRBV4-1	TRBJ2-5	.	TRBD2
TGTGCCAGCAGCTTCACCGGCGGACAGGGAGACAATGAGCAGTTCTTC	CASSFTGGQGDNEQFF	TRBV11-2	TRBJ2-1	.	TRBD1
TGTGCCAGCAGGGAGAGTAGCACAGATACGCAGTATTTT	CASRESSTDTQYF	TRBV28	TRBJ2-3	once	.
TGTGCCAGCAGTTCCCAGGGTAATGATGAAAAACTGTTTTTT	CASSSQGNDEKLFF	TRBV28	TRBJ1-4	once	.
TGTGCCAGCAGTTTATTCCTGGGGGCGGGGGAGCAGTACTTC	CASSLFLGAGEQYF	TRBV28	TRBJ2-7	.	.
TGTGCCAGCAGCATTCCTTCCTACAATGAGCAGTTCTTC	CASSIPSYNEQFF	TRBV11-2	TRBJ2-1	once	.
TGTGCCATCAGTGATAGAGTAGGGGAAGGGGAAAAACTGTTTTTT	CAISDRVGEGEKLFF	TRBV10-3	TRBJ1-4	.	.
TGTGCCACCAGCAGAGATCTCAGGGCGGCTAACTATGGCTACACCTTC	CATSRDLRAANYGYTF	TRBV15	TRBJ1-2	.	.
TGTGCCAGAAGCTTCCAGGAGCGGCACACAGATACGCAGTATTTT	CARSFQERHTDTQYF	TRBV5-3	TRBJ2-3	.	.
TGTGCCAGCAGCCATGCCGTGACGTTAGCGGAAACCCAAGAGACCCAGTACTTC	CASSHAVTLAETQETQYF	TRBV4-2	TRBJ2-5	once	.
TGTGCCAGCAGTTGGGACAGGGCCCCCACCGGGGAGCTGTTTTTT	CASSWDRAPTGELFF	TRBV27	TRBJ2-2	.	TRBD1
TGTGCCAGTAGTATAGAACTAGCGGGAGGGCCCAATGAGCAGTTCTTC	CASSIELAGGPNEQFF	TRBV19	TRBJ2-1	.	TRBD2
TGTGCCAGCAGGATTGACAGGGGAGCTGGGGCCAACGTCCTGACTTTC	CASRIDRGAGANVLTF	TRBV2	TRBJ2-6	.	TRBD1
TGTGCCAGCAGTGAAGCCGGGACAGGGGGCTACGAGCAGTACTTC	CASSEAGTGGYEQYF	TRBV6-1	TRBJ2-7	few	TRBD1
TGTGCCAGCAGTTACTCTAGGGGAGGGGGCTACACCTTC	CASSYSRGGGYTF	TRBV6-5	TRBJ1-2	.	.
TGTGCCAGCAGCCCAGGGACGGGAATGAGCACCGGGGAGCTGTTTTTT	CASSPGTGMSTGELFF	TRBV13	TRBJ2-2	once	.
TGCAGCGTGGACAGGGAAGAGACCCAGTACTTC	CSVDREETQYF	TRBV29-1	TRBJ2-5	.	TRBD1
TGTGCCAGTAGTACCCTACCAGGGACATCGGATGAAAAACTGTTTTTT	CASSTLPGTSDEKLFF	TRBV19	TRBJ1-4	.	.
TGTGCCAGTAGTATGAGCGGATTCTACAATGAGCAGTTCTTC	CASSMSGFYNEQFF	TRBV19	TRBJ2-1	once	.
TGCAGCGGGGGGGAGATAAGCTCTGGAAACACCATATATTTT	CSGGEISSGNTIYF	TRBV29-1	TRBJ1-3	.	.
TGTGCCAGCTCCCTCAAAGGGGACAGGGAATGGAGCACCGGGGAGCTGTTTTTT	CASSLKGDREWSTGELFF	TRBV18	TRBJ2-2	.	TRBD1
TGTGCCAGTTCCCCCATCGGTTTTAACACCGGGGAGCTGTTTTTT	CASSPIGFNTGELFF	TRBV11-1	TRBJ2-2	.	.
TGTGCCAGCAGTCCCGGGACAGGGAACAATGAGCAGTTCTTC	CASSPGTGNNEQFF	TRBV27	TRBJ2-1	.	TRBD1
TGTGCCAGCAGTCCGAGCGGGAGTAGGATAGGAGATACGCAGTATTTT	CASSPSGSRIGDTQYF	TRBV28	TRBJ2-3	once	TRBD2
TGCGCCAGCAGCAGGACCCGGACAGCCTCCTACGAGCAGTACTTC	CASSRTRTASYEQYF	TRBV5-1	TRBJ2-7	.	.
TGTGCCATCAGTGAGTCGCCCCGGAATGAGCAGTTCTTC	CAISESPRNEQFF	TRBV10-3	TRBJ2-1	.	.
TGCAGTGCTAGTAAGAATTCACCCCTCCACTTT	CSASKNSPLHF	TRBV20-1	TRBJ1-6	.	.
TGTGCCAGCAGCGGCGACAATGAGCAGTTCTTC	CASSGDNEQFF	TRBV11-2	TRBJ2-1	few	.
TGTGCCAGCTCACCAATCCCGGGTCCGGAGACCCAGTACTTC	CASSPIPGPETQYF	TRBV18	TRBJ2-5	.	.
TGTGCCAGCAGCCAACCACCCTCACTAGCGGGAGGGACGTTGGGCACAGATACGCAGTATTTT	CASSQPPSLAGGTLGTDTQYF	TRBV13	TRBJ2-3	.	TRBD2
TGTGCCAGCAGTCTTTCCTGGGCTAGCGCAGATACGCAGTATTTT	CASSLSWASADTQYF	TRBV25-1	TRBJ2-3	.	.
TGTGCCAGCAGTTACACGGAGGCCCTAGGTCATGAGCAGTTCTTC	CASSYTEALGHEQFF	TRBV6-5	TRBJ2-1	.	.
TGCGCCAGCAGCCAAGGTGACGAGCAGTACTTC	CASSQGDEQYF	TRBV4-3	TRBJ2-7	.	.
TGTGCCAGCAGTACTAGGGGGGATGAGCAGTTCTTC	CASSTRGDEQFF	TRBV7-2	TRBJ2-1	.	.
TGTGCCAGCAGACAGGGGGCAACGAATGAGCAGTTCTTC	CASRQGATNEQFF	TRBV2	TRBJ2-1	.	TRBD1
TGTGCCAGCAGTGTCCCTAAGACCGGGACAGGGCGTTACTATGGCTACACCTTC	CASSVPKTGTGRYYGYTF	TRBV2	TRBJ1-2	.	TRBD1
TGTGCCAGCAGCTCGGGACCAGGTAGCTCTGGAAACACCATATATTTT	CASSSGPGSSGNTIYF	TRBV7-3	TRBJ1-3	.	.
TGTGCCAGCAGCGTAGTTGCGTCGAGAAGAGCGAACACCGGGGAGCTGTTTTTT	CASSVVASRRANTGELFF	TRBV9	TRBJ2-2	.	.
TGTGCCAGCAAGTTGCTAGCGGGAGGGCGTAACGGGGAGCTGTTTTTT	CASKLLAGGRNGELFF	TRBV2	TRBJ2-2	.	TRBD2
TGTGCCAGCAGTAACTCCTACGAGCAGTACTTC	CASSNSYEQYF	TRBV28	TRBJ2-7	.	.
TGTGCCAGCACCCTCGGCGGGATTGGTCCCCGGACGGTATACGAGCAGTACTTC	CASTLGGIGPRTVYEQYF	TRBV27	TRBJ2-7	.	.
TGTGCCAGTGGGTCAGGCACACCACCGGGGGAGCTGTTTTTT	CASGSGTPPGELFF	TRBV19	TRBJ2-2	once	.
TGTGCCAGCAGCCGGAGCGGATCCGGGGAGCTGTTTTTT	CASSRSGSGELFF	TRBV6-5	TRBJ2-2	few	.
TGTGCCAGCAGTTTAGGACTAGCGGTCTACAATGAGCAGTTCTTC	CASSLGLAVYNEQFF	TRBV11-3	TRBJ2-1	once	TRBD2
TGCGCCAGCAGCTTGGTGGGGGATGGGTCCTACAATGAGCAGTTCTTC	CASSLVGDGSYNEQFF	TRBV5-1	TRBJ2-1	.	.
TGTGCCAGCAGCGTAGGGTCCGGGGAAGAGACCCAGTACTTC	CASSVGSGEETQYF	TRBV9	TRBJ2-5	.	.
TGTGCCAGCAGCGCTCCCGGGGAGCTGTTTTTT	CASSAPGELFF	TRBV9	TRBJ2-2	few	.